The 17 T cell receptor beta chains given below trace back to one sample, sequenced in a study of blood T cells in healthy people across ages. With a J-beta primer mix and a sample-barcoded 5' primer, a second PCR ran roughly 7 to 11 cycles. From the 5' RACE reads, TCRdb called clonotypes with MiXCR, one entry per CDR3 protein. This sample has 1.5 million to 2 million distinct CDR3 sequences, with 40% to 55% found just once. Sequenced input: blood. The receptors derive from a woman in her 40s in good health.

The chain couples TRBV7-2 to TRBJ2-3; D is unclear. This CDR3 has 12 amino acids. The V gene's germline CDR1 is SGHTA and CDR2 FQGNSA. Trimming left V 4 bases short and J 4 bases short, with 6 bases between. The CDR3 reads CASSYPADTQYF. In DNA, the CDR3 is TGTGCCAGCAGCTACCCGGCAGATACGCAGTATTTT.

J is TRBJ1-1 and V is TRBV7-9; D perhaps matches TRBD1 (6 bases). Germline V gene data show CDR1 as SEHNR and CDR2 as FQNEAQ (reference sequence). V was clipped by 0 bases and J by 9 bases, with 14 bases between them. There are 14 residues in the CDR3. The CDR3 reads CASSLAGTDSKAFF. The CDR3 DNA reads as TGTGCCAGCAGCTTAGCCGGGACGGACAGTAAAGCTTTCTTT.

This clonotype was seen a single time. The rearrangement links TRBV6-5 to TRBJ1-4; a possible D gene is TRBD1 (6 bases). Trimming took 8 bases from V and 6 from J, leaving 13 bases between them. CDR1 and CDR2 (germline): MNHEY, SVGAGI. CDR3 length equals 13 residues. The CDR3 DNA sequence: TGTGCCAGCTCGGGGGGGCCCGATGAAAAACTGTTTTTT. Amino acid sequence: CASSGGPDEKLFF.

The gene calls are TRBV11-3 and TRBJ2-1; D is tentatively TRBD1 or TRBD2 (6 bases each). Looked up from germline, CDR1 is SGHNT and CDR2 is YENEEA. V lost 5 bases and J 9 bases, leaving 11 bases between the germline ends. The CDR3 sequence is 12 residues long. In DNA, the CDR3 is TGTGCCAGCAGCATTAAGGGGGGTGAGCAGTTCTTC. The encoded protein is CASSIKGGEQFF.

On this clonotype: Sequence at one end of the junction differs from germline and may be a read error. The CDR3 coding sequence is TGTGCCAGCAGTGCGACCCAAGAGAACCAGTACTTC. Amino acid sequence: CASSATQENQYF. The V call is TRBV2, the J call TRBJ2-5; D gene unclear. The germline gives CDR1 SNHLY, CDR2 FYNNEI. CDR3 length equals 12 residues.

This chain links TRBV29-1 with TRBJ1-2; possibly TRBD1 for D (5 bases). This CDR3 is 12 amino acids long. Germline CDR1 SQVTM, CDR2 ANQGSEA. V dropped 7 bases and J dropped 2 bases, with 11 bases sitting between them. The chain's CDR3 is CSGGDGNYGYTF. CDR3 in DNA: TGCAGCGGGGGGGACGGCAACTATGGCTACACCTTC. Supplemented by reference TRBV29-1 and TRBJ1-2, the full variable domain reads SAVISQKPSRDICQRGTSLTIQCQVDSQVTMMFWYRQQPGQSLTLIATANQGSEATYESGFVIDKFPISRPNLTFSTLTVSNMSPEDSSIYLCSGGDGNYGYTFGSGTRLTVV.

The CDR3 sequence: CASSRGVTYEQYF. The CDR3 nucleotides read TGTGCCAGCAGTAGAGGGGTTACCTACGAGCAGTACTTC. V usage is TRBV6-6 and J usage is TRBJ2-5, with D possibly called TRBD1 or TRBD2 (5 bases each). The DNA end is a closer match to TRBJ2-7, so the J assignment may be wrong. Germline-derived CDR1 and CDR2 are MNHNY and SVGAGI (reference sequence). The CDR3 runs 13 residues.

This rearrangement joins TRBV7-2 to TRBJ1-1; a weak D match, TRBD1 (5 bases). The germline gives CDR1 SGHTA, CDR2 FQGNSA. The V and J ends lost 3 bases and 1 base respectively, with 12 bases between them. The CDR3 extends over 15 amino acids. The CDR3 region has the DNA TGTGCCAGCAGCTTGGGACTATGGGGGAACACTGAAGCTTTCTTT. Its protein is CASSLGLWGNTEAFF.

The J gene is TRBJ2-7, the V gene TRBV6-5, with D maybe TRBD1 (6 bases). CDR1 is MNHEY, CDR2 SVGAGI, per germline. Between the trimmed V and J ends, which lost 6 bases and 5 bases, there was a span of 14 bases. The CDR3 runs to 13 residues. The CDR3 sequence: CASRPPQGHEQYF. The CDR3 DNA reads TGTGCCAGCAGGCCCCCGCAGGGGCACGAGCAGTACTTC.

This chain joins TRBV27 and TRBJ2-7; TRBD2 agrees at 10 bases. The DNA end is a closer match to TRBJ2-5, so the J assignment may be wrong. The CDR3 loop spans 17 amino acids. The V gene's germline CDR1 is MNHEY and CDR2 SMNVEV (reference sequence). CDR3 region: CASSTELAGDSLGTQYF. For the CDR3, the DNA is TGTGCCAGCAGTACAGAGCTAGCGGGGGACTCATTGGGGACCCAGTACTTC.

This chain links TRBV5-1 with TRBJ1-6, with TRBD1 matching 7 bases. Germline loops: CDR1 SGHRS, CDR2 YFSETQ. J gave up 9 bases and V 0 bases, and 6 bases lay outside the gene matches. The CDR3 covers 15 residues. DNA for the CDR3: TGCGCCAGCAGCTTGGGACAGGGTGGGAGTTCACCCCTCCACTTT. Translated: CASSLGQGGSSPLHF.

This clonotype was observed a handful of times. The rearrangement joins TRBV29-1 to TRBJ2-3; 10 bases agree with TRBD2. In germline, CDR1 is SQVTM, CDR2 ANQGSEA. The CDR3 length is 15 residues. Germline trimming cut 8 bases from V and 5 bases from J; bases unmatched to any gene: 13. CDR3 bases: TGCAGCCATTGGGCCTCCAGCGGGGGGGGAGATACGCAGTATTTT. Amino acid sequence: CSHWASSGGGDTQYF.

There are a few counts of this clonotype. The J gene is TRBJ2-5, the V gene TRBV20-1; 7 bases are shared with TRBD1. The J call may not be correct, given that the DNA end is closer to TRBJ2-7. Germline V gene lookup returns CDR1 DFQATT and CDR2 SNEGSKA (reference sequence). The CDR3 contains 13 residues. As DNA, the CDR3 is TGCAGTGCTGCAGACAGGGTTCGTTACGAGCAGTACTTC. Translating it yields CSAADRVRYEQYF.

The gene calls are TRBV10-2 and TRBJ2-1; D unresolved. CDR1 is WSHSY and CDR2 is SAAADI in the germline V gene. The germline V and J ends were trimmed by 6 bases and 4 bases, with 16 bases remaining between them. There are 15 residues in the CDR3. In DNA form, the CDR3 reads TGCGCCAGCAGGTCCTCGGGCATAGGGTACAATGAGCAGTTCTTC. The encoded protein is CASRSSGIGYNEQFF.

The chain has TRBV5-1 and TRBJ2-1, with D unresolved. This CDR3 region has 15 residues. Germline values: CDR1 SGHRS, CDR2 YFSETQ. Trimming removed 0 bases at V and 4 bases at J, with 11 bases between. The CDR3 here is CASSLERVEYNEQFF. The CDR3 nucleotides read TGCGCCAGCAGCTTGGAAAGGGTTGAATACAATGAGCAGTTCTTC.

V and J are TRBV5-5 and TRBJ2-7; TRBD2 matches at 9 bases. V was pared by 0 bases and J by 12 bases, with 19 bases of the junction left unmatched. The CDR3 has 17 residues. Germline CDR1 and CDR2: SGHKS and YYEKEE (reference sequence). The CDR3 spells CASSLVPQAGGRGTRYF. DNA for the CDR3: TGTGCCAGCAGCTTGGTTCCACAGGCGGGGGGGCGAGGGACCCGGTACTTC.

The chain links TRBV24-1 to TRBJ2-1, with 10 bases aligning to TRBD1. The CDR3 runs 16 residues. Unmatched junction bases numbered 12, after V lost 5 bases and J lost 9 bases. CDR1 KGHDR and CDR2 SFDVKD come from the germline V gene. CDR3 DNA: TGTGCCACCAGTGGTTTTCGGGACAGGGGTTTAAGTGAGCAGTTCTTC. It translates to CATSGFRDRGLSEQFF.